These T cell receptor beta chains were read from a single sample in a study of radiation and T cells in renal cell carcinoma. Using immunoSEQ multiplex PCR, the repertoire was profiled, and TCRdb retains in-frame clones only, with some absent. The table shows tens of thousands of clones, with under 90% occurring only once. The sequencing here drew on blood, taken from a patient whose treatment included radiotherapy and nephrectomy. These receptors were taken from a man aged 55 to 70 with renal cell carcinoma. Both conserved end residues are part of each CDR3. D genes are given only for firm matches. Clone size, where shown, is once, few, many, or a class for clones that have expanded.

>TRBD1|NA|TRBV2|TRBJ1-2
TGTGCCAGCAGCCTATCGGGGGGACAGGGGGAAAACTATGGCTACACCTTC
CASSLSGGQGENYGYTF
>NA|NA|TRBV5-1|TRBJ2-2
TGCGCCAGCAGCTTGGAAGGGATCGCCGGGGAGCTGTTTTTT
CASSLEGIAGELFF
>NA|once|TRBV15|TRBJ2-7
TGTGCCCCTGAACGGGGTCTGGCCCCCTACGAGCAGTACTTC
CAPERGLAPYEQYF
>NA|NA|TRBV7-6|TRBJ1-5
TGTGCCAGCAGCCTACTCTGGGGGGAGGATCAGCCCCAGCATTTT
CASSLLWGEDQPQHF
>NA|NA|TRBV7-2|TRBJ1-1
TGTGCCAGCAGTCGACAGGTAATAGTCACTGAAGCTTTCTTT
CASSRQVIVTEAFF
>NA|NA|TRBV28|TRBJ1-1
TGTGCCAGCAGCTTACAGGGGAACACTGAAGCTTTCTTT
CASSLQGNTEAFF
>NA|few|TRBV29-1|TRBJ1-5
TGCAGCGTTGGGCAGGGCGACCAGCCCCAGCATTTT
CSVGQGDQPQHF
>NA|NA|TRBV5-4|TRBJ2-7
TGTGCCAGCAGCTTCGACGCCAACTCCTACGAGCAGTACTTC
CASSFDANSYEQYF
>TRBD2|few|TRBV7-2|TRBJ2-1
TGTGCCAGCAGCTTAGTGGGCGGGAGAGCCCATGAGCAGTTCTTC
CASSLVGGRAHEQFF
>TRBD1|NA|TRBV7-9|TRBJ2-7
TGTGCCAGCAGACAGGGGTCCCTGTGGGAGCAGTACTTC
CASRQGSLWEQYF
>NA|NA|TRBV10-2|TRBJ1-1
TGCGCCAGCAGCGCGGGCGGGAGCACTGAAGCTTTCTTT
CASSAGGSTEAFF
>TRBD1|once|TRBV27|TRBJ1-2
TGTGCCAGCAGTGAACAGGGGCGGAATGGCTACACCTTC
CASSEQGRNGYTF
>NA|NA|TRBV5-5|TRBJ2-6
TGTGCCAGCAGCTTAGGTGTCTCTGGGGCCAACGTCCTGACTTTC
CASSLGVSGANVLTF
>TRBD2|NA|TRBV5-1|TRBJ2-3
TGCGCCAGCAGCTTGGCCGGGACTAGCGGGAGTGGATCGAAGTATTTT
CASSLAGTSGSGSKYF
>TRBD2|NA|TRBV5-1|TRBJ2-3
TGCGCCAGCAGCTTGGTTCTAGCGGGAGACACAGATACGCAGTATTTT
CASSLVLAGDTDTQYF
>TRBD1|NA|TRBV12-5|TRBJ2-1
TGTGCTAGTGGTCCCACCGGGACAGGGTTAAACAATGAGCAGTTCTTC
CASGPTGTGLNNEQFF
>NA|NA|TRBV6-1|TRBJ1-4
TGTGCCAGCATTGACTCTGGACTGATTAATGAAAAACTGTTTTTT
CASIDSGLINEKLFF
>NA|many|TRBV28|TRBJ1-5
TGTGCCAGCAGTTCACAGGATGGTCGGGGGCCCCAGCATTTT
CASSSQDGRGPQHF
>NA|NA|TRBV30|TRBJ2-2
TGTGCCTGGAGTCCTACAGAATTCGGGGAGCTGTTTTTT
CAWSPTEFGELFF
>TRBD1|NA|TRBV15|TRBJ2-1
TGTGCCACCAGCAGAGGGGGACAGGGGTCCTACAATGAGCAGTTCTTC
CATSRGGQGSYNEQFF
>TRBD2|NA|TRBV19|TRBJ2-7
TGTGCCAGTAGTATAGGGCTAGCGGGCACCTACGAGCAGTACTTC
CASSIGLAGTYEQYF
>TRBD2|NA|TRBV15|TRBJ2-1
TGTGCCACCAGCAGGCAACTAGCGGGAGGGAACAATGAGCAGTTCTTC
CATSRQLAGGNNEQFF
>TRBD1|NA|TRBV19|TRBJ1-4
TGTGCCAGTAGCGAGACAGGGAATGAAAAACTGTTTTTT
CASSETGNEKLFF
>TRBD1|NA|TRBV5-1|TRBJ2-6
TGCGCCAGCAGCTTGACAGGGGCTGGGGCCAACGTCCTGACTTTC
CASSLTGAGANVLTF
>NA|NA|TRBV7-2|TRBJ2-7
TGTGCCAGCAGCCATCCCGGGGGAGAGCAGTACTTC
CASSHPGGEQYF
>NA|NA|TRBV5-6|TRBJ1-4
TGTGCCAGCAGTTACAGCCCGTCACCTGCAACTAATGAAAAACTGTTTTTT
CASSYSPSPATNEKLFF
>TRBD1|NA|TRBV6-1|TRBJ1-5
TGTGCCAGCAGCCGCGGACAGGGAAATCAGCCCCAGCATTTT
CASSRGQGNQPQHF
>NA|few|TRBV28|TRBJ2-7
TGTGCCAGCAGGCGGCTAGTTGGGGCCTACGAGCAGTACTTC
CASRRLVGAYEQYF
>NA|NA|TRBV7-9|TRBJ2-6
TGTGCCAGCAGCCTCGCTGGGGCCAACGTCCTGACTTTC
CASSLAGANVLTF
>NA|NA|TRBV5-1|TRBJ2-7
TGCGCCAGCAGCTTGCTGGGAGGAGAACCCTACGAGCAGTACTTC
CASSLLGGEPYEQYF
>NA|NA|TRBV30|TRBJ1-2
TGTGCCTGGGGGGTTAGTTATGGCTACACCTTC
CAWGVSYGYTF
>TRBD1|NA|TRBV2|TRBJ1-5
TGTGCCAGCAGTCCATCGGACAGGGAGAATCAGCCCCAGCATTTT
CASSPSDRENQPQHF
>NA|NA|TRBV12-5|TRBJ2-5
TGTGCTAGTGCTAAGTACCAAGAGACCCAGTACTTC
CASAKYQETQYF
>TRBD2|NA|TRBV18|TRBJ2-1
TGTGCCAGCTCACCTCTCCCAGCGGGGGGCTCCTACAATGAGCAGTTCTTC
CASSPLPAGGSYNEQFF
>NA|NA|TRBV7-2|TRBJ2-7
TGTGCCAGCAGCTTAGTACAGGCCACCTACGAGCAGTACTTC
CASSLVQATYEQYF
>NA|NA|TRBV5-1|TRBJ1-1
TGCGCCAGCAGCCCTGGGACGGACTACACTGAAGCTTTCTTT
CASSPGTDYTEAFF
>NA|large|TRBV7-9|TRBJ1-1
TGTGCCAGCAGCGCTCGTAACACTGAAGCTTTCTTT
CASSARNTEAFF
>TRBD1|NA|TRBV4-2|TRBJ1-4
TGTGCCAGCACCCAGGGGGGCAGGGTTAATGAAAAACTGTTTTTT
CASTQGGRVNEKLFF
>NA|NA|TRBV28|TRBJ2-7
TGTGCCAGCAGTTTCCAAGTGGGGGCAACCTACGAGCAGTACTTC
CASSFQVGATYEQYF
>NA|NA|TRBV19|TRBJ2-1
TGTGCCAGTAGTAAACAGGGACTCAATGAGCAGTTCTTC
CASSKQGLNEQFF
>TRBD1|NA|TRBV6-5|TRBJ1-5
TGTGCCAGCAGTTCCAGACAGGGTTATCAGCCCCAGCATTTT
CASSSRQGYQPQHF
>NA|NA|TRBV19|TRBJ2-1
TGTGCCAGTAGTAACGACGGGGTCTACAATGAGCAGTTCTTC
CASSNDGVYNEQFF
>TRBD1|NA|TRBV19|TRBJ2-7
TGTGCCAGTAGTACTGGGACAGGGGGGACCTACGAGCAGTACTTC
CASSTGTGGTYEQYF
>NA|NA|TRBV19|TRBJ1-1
TGTGCCAGTATGGTACCCGGGGGTAACACTGAAGCTTTCTTT
CASMVPGGNTEAFF
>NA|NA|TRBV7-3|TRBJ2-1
TGTGCCAGCAGCTTAGGGCAAATGAGTGAGCAGTTCTTC
CASSLGQMSEQFF
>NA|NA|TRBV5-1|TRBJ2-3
TGCGCCAGCAGCCTGACAAGGGGAACAGATACGCAGTATTTT
CASSLTRGTDTQYF
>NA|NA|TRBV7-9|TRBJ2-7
TGTGCCAGCAGCTTAGAGCGGGACAGTTACGAGCAGTACTTC
CASSLERDSYEQYF
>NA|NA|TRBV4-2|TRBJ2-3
TGTGCCAGCAGCCAAGAAGTTGGGACAGATACGCAGTATTTT
CASSQEVGTDTQYF
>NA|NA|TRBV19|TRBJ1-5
TGTGCCAGTAGGGGCGGGGGGGATCAGCCCCAGCATTTT
CASRGGGDQPQHF
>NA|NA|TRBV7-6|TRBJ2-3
TGTGCCAGCAGCCTGGAAGATACGCAGTATTTT
CASSLEDTQYF
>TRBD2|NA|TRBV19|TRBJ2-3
TGTGCCAGTAGTATGGTCTCTAGCGGGAGCGCCAGCACAGATACGCAGTATTTT
CASSMVSSGSASTDTQYF
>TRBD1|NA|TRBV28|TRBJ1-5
TGTGCCAGCAGTTTTTTACGACAGGGACGTCAGCCCCAGCATTTT
CASSFLRQGRQPQHF
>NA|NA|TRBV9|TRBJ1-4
TGTGCCAGCAGCGACGCTACTGGGGTAGGCGAAAAACTGTTTTTT
CASSDATGVGEKLFF
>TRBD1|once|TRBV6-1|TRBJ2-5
TGTGCCAGCAGTGACCAATTCGACAGGGGCGGGGAGACCCAGTACTTC
CASSDQFDRGGETQYF
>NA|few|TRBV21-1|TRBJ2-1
TGTGCCAGCACCACTAGCGGGAGGTATGAGCAGTTCTTC
CASTTSGRYEQFF